The 5 T cell receptor beta chains below come from one sample, sequenced in a study of blood T cells in healthy people across ages (dated by TCRdb to 2013 to 2016). The method behind the library was 5' RACE. Sequenced using an Illumina HiSeq 2500. A second PCR of about 6 to 12 cycles was performed with a sample-barcoded 5' primer and a J-beta primer mix. TCRdb applied fastp at Q25 and MiXCR to the public reads, then kept only in-frame beta chains. One record per CDR3 amino acid sequence lists the most common genes and DNA. For this sample there are about 640,000 distinct CDR3 sequences; 58% appear just once. 30% to 40% of the sample is held by the ten biggest clonotypes. The sequencing input was blood. The receptors come from a man aged 60 to 75 in good health.

This clonotype was found a few times. This sequence joins TRBV2 and TRBJ1-5; D perhaps matches TRBD1 (5 bases). Trimming left V 8 bases short and J 6 bases short, with 17 bases between. Germline CDR1 is SNHLY and CDR2 is FYNNEI. This CDR3 spans 14 amino acids. The CDR3 loop is CASDQGSPSQPQHF. The CDR3 bases are TGTGCCAGCGATCAGGGATCCCCGAGTCAGCCCCAGCATTTT.

V is TRBV5-1 and J is TRBJ2-1; 11 bases map to TRBD2. Germline-derived CDR1 and CDR2 are SGHRS and YFSETQ. CDR3 length: 16 amino acids. With 4 bases clipped from V and 7 bases from J, the junction kept 10 bases outside the gene matches. DNA for the CDR3: TGCGCCAGCAGCGGGGCCACTAGCGGGGGACGGAATGAGCAGTTCTTC. Amino acids: CASSGATSGGRNEQFF.

The chain combines TRBV12-3 or TRBV12-4 with TRBJ1-1; D is perhaps TRBD1 (5 bases). Trimming pared 6 bases from V and 0 bases from J, leaving 8 bases between. The CDR3 has 13 residues. CDR3 DNA sequence: TGTGCCAGCAGGGAACAGGTGAACACTGAAGCTTTCTTT. It yields the protein CASREQVNTEAFF.

The V gene is TRBV5-1, the J gene TRBJ2-1; either TRBD1 or TRBD2 may supply D (6 bases each). The last part of the DNA fits TRBJ2-7 better; the J call may be wrong. CDR3 length: 15 amino acids. Germline V gives CDR1 SGHRS, CDR2 YFSETQ. The CDR3 reads CASRDLGGSYNEQYF. The CDR3, as DNA: TGCGCCAGCAGAGATCTGGGGGGCTCCTACAATGAGCAGTACTTC.

For this clonotype: Since a much larger clone is just one base distant, this may be a read error. The V and J genes are TRBV29-1 and TRBJ2-5; D call uncertain. The ends were cut back, 4 bases at V and 0 bases at J, with 6 bases in the middle. From germline, CDR1 is SQVTM and CDR2 ANQGSEA. The CDR3 totals 12 residues. The CDR3 nucleotides read TGCAGCGTTGCCACTGACCAAGAGACCCAGTACTTC. Protein sequence: CSVATDQETQYF.